Given below is one TCR beta chain in context. Profiling relied on immunoSEQ multiplex PCR, and the TCRdb table lists in-frame clones only, not all of them. The sample consists of around 430,000 clones, around 87% of them appearing once. The data were taken from a study of blood T cell repertoires in COVID-19. Looking at the study overall: PBMCs, B-cell-depleted T cells, or T cells provided the cDNA or gDNA that made up the material.

The germline CDR1 and CDR2 sequences are MNHEY and SVGAGI. This CDR3 has 13 amino acids. V lost 7 bases and J 6 bases, leaving 13 bases between the germline ends. Sample: PBMCs or T cells enriched from blood (not recorded which). This clonotype originated in a woman in her forties or fifties who had recovered from COVID-19. The chain couples TRBV6-5 to TRBJ2-1; tentative D call: TRBD1 (5 bases). CDR3 loop: CASISQQGNEQFF. The CDR3 nucleotides are TGTGCCAGCATCTCCCAGCAGGGCAATGAGCAGTTCTTC.